This TCR beta chain was retrieved from a study of control samples from healthy donors and cancer patients. There are 16 residues in the CDR3. Germline-derived CDR1 and CDR2 are MDHEN and SYDVKM. J was trimmed by 0 bases and V by 4 bases; bases with no gene match: 6. Produced via immunoSEQ multiplex PCR; TCRdb's table is partial and in-frame only. The sample shows 100,000 to 150,000 clones, around 87% of them seen only once. V is TRBV28 and J is TRBJ1-5; 7 bases match TRBD1. This clonotype was obtained from a man aged 55 to 69 in good health. Sequencing was done on a sample of blood. The CDR3 coding sequence is TGTGCCAGCAGTTACGGACAGGACCATAGCAATCAGCCCCAGCATTTT. Protein: CASSYGQDHSNQPQHF.